The 24 T cell receptor beta chains presented below share a single source sample, sequenced in a study of cytomegalovirus exposure and HLA in healthy donors. PCR was performed using 60 Vbeta and 13 Jbeta primers. Some clones are missing from TCRdb's copy, which holds only in-frame ones; the method was immunoSEQ multiplex PCR. The sample consists of around 190,000 clones, roughly 80% of them appearing once. Sequencing input: PBMCs. The receptor source for this set is a woman in her 30s in good health and CMV-seropositive.

This clone was seen a handful of times. The CDR3 region is CASSRTSGSNEQFF. Here the CDR3 DNA reads TGTGCCAGCAGTCGGACTAGCGGGAGCAATGAGCAGTTCTTC. The chain employs TRBV28 and TRBJ2-1; 13 nucleotides agree with TRBD2. CDR3 length equals 14 residues. V dropped 5 bases and J dropped 6; count of bases not matched to a gene: 1. Germline V gene data show CDR1 as MDHEN and CDR2 as SYDVKM. The full variable domain, rest sourced from reference TRBV28 and TRBJ2-1, is DVKVTQSSRYLVKRTGEKVFLECVQDMDHENMFWYRQDPGLGLRLIYFSYDVKMKEKGDIPEGYSVSREKKERFSLILESASTNQTSMYLCASSRTSGSNEQFFGPGTRLTVL.

The chain has TRBV11-2 and TRBJ2-5; perhaps TRBD1 as D (5 bases). From germline, CDR1 is SGHAT and CDR2 FQNNGV. V was trimmed by 5 bases and J by 3 bases, leaving 13 bases between them. The CDR3 runs to 14 residues. CDR3 nucleotides: TGTGCCAGCAGCCTATGGGGCAGGGAAGAGACCCAGTACTTC. Translated, it gives CASSLWGREETQYF.

This chain's CDR3 is CASTKRGGQETQYF. Written as DNA, the CDR3 is TGTGCCAGCACCAAGAGGGGGGGACAAGAGACCCAGTACTTC. V and J are TRBV28 and TRBJ2-5, with D possibly TRBD2 on 7 matching bases. CDR3 size: 14 residues. V was pared by 7 bases and J by 2 bases, with 14 bases between. Germline-derived CDR1 and CDR2 are MDHEN and SYDVKM.

In this sample, this clone turned up a few times. The rearrangement joins TRBV11-2 to TRBJ2-7; D remains ambiguous. Germline V lookup: CDR1 SGHAT, CDR2 FQNNGV. The length of the CDR3 is 16 residues. V was cut by 1 base and J by 0 bases, with 13 bases left in between. The CDR3 loop reads CASSLGRTLYSYEQYF. CDR3 nucleotides: TGTGCCAGCAGCTTAGGTAGAACCCTTTACTCCTACGAGCAGTACTTC.

The chain couples TRBV5-4 to TRBJ2-3; 7 nucleotides align to TRBD2. J was trimmed by 3 bases and V by 5 bases; bases with no gene match: 6. This CDR3 contains 14 residues. Germline V gene data show CDR1 as SGHNT and CDR2 as YYREEE (reference sequence). CDR3 nucleotides: TGTGCCAGCAGAGTGGGCGGGAGTACAGATACGCAGTATTTT. Amino acid sequence: CASRVGGSTDTQYF.

The rearrangement uses TRBV19 and TRBJ2-7; a possible D gene is TRBD2 (6 bases). CDR3 length: 13 residues. Germline lookup yields CDR1 LNHDA and CDR2 SQIVND (reference sequence). The ends were cut back, 3 bases at V and 4 bases at J, with 10 bases in the middle. Written as DNA, the CDR3 is TGTGCCAGTAGTATTAGTCGGGAGTACGAGCAGTACTTC. Translated: CASSISREYEQYF.

This chain connects TRBV7-8 to TRBJ2-1; 7 bases fit TRBD2. Germline assignment: CDR1 SGHVS and CDR2 FQNEAQ. With V trimmed by 8 bases and J by 7 bases, 14 bases remained unmatched. CDR3 length equals 15 residues. CDR3 bases: TGTGCCAGCCGGGGGGAGAGGGGCGGGGAGAATGAGCAGTTCTTC. Its protein product is CASRGERGGENEQFF.

V and J are TRBV28 and TRBJ2-5; D unclear. The J call may be wrong; the DNA end is better matched by TRBJ2-7. The length of the CDR3 is 12 residues. Germline assignment: CDR1 MDHEN and CDR2 SYDVKM. CDR3: CASSLLVTEQYF. For the CDR3, the DNA is TGTGCCAGCAGTTTATTAGTAACCGAGCAGTACTTC.

The gene calls are TRBV6-1 and TRBJ2-7; 9 nucleotides align to TRBD1. After removal of 8 bases from V and 3 bases from J, the junction contained 11 bases not matched to a gene. Germline-derived CDR1 and CDR2 are MNHNS and SASEGT. This CDR3 is 15 amino acids long. CDR3 amino acids: CASQMRDRANYEQYF. CDR3 nucleotide sequence: TGTGCCAGCCAGATGAGGGACAGGGCCAACTACGAGCAGTACTTC.

The chain has TRBV5-1 and TRBJ2-7; TRBD2 matches 9 bases. With 4 bases clipped from V and 3 bases from J, the junction kept 2 bases outside the gene matches. This CDR3 has 13 amino acids. Germline loops: CDR1 SGHRS, CDR2 YFSETQ. The CDR3 loop reads CASSVTSGYEQYF. The CDR3 DNA sequence: TGCGCCAGCAGCGTGACTAGCGGCTACGAGCAGTACTTC.

The chain combines TRBV5-1 with TRBJ2-7, with 10 bases lining up with TRBD2. The CDR3 spans 15 residues. Trimming cost V 4 bases and J 7 bases; bases outside gene matches: 11. Germline V gene lookup returns CDR1 SGHRS and CDR2 YFSETQ. CDR3 DNA: TGCGCCAGCAGCCCGACTAGCGGGTCACGGGGGGAGCAGTACTTC. Translating gives CASSPTSGSRGEQYF.

The chain combines TRBV6-5 with TRBJ2-7; 8 bases line up with TRBD2. Germline CDR1 is MNHEY and CDR2 is SVGAGI. The CDR3 is 15 amino acids. V was pared by 0 bases and J by 7 bases, with 8 bases of the junction left unmatched. The CDR3 is CASSYSAAGGGEQYF. CDR3 DNA: TGTGCCAGCAGTTACTCGGCCGCGGGAGGTGGAGAGCAGTACTTC.

The chain couples TRBV7-9 to TRBJ1-2; 8 nucleotides align to TRBD1. V lost 5 bases, J lost 8 bases, and 10 bases stayed unmatched. Germline V gene sequence: CDR1 SEHNR, CDR2 FQNEAQ (reference sequence). This CDR3 comprises 14 residues. The DNA for the CDR3 is TGTGCCAGCAGCCCCTTGGGACAGGAGCAAGGCTACACCTTC. This sequence encodes CASSPLGQEQGYTF.

V gene TRBV6-1 combines with J gene TRBJ1-3, with a weak D call TRBD1 (5 bases). V was shortened by 6 bases and J by 0 bases, with 12 bases between the two germline ends. Germline lookup yields CDR1 MNHNS and CDR2 SASEGT. This CDR3 has 15 residues. This chain's CDR3 is CASRPRDSSGNTIYF. CDR3 DNA sequence: TGTGCCAGCAGACCAAGGGACTCCTCTGGAAACACCATATATTTT.

The V gene is TRBV27, the J gene TRBJ1-4; the D is unclear. The CDR3 runs 16 residues. Looked up from germline, CDR1 is MNHEY and CDR2 is SMNVEV (reference sequence). Deletions cut 5 bases from V and 5 bases from J, with 18 bases between. Here the CDR3 DNA reads TGTGCCAGCAGTCCCACTTGGGAGGAAAGGAATGAAAAACTGTTTTTT. Encoded protein: CASSPTWEERNEKLFF.

In DNA, the CDR3 is TGTGCCACCAGCAGTCGGGGAGGAGGAAATACGCAGTATTTT. Residues: CATSSRGGGNTQYF. This chain joins TRBV15 and TRBJ2-3; maybe TRBD2 (6 bases). The CDR3 is 14 amino acids. Per germline, CDR1 LNHNV and CDR2 YYDKDF (reference sequence). Trimming removed 3 bases from V and 7 bases from J, with 14 bases in between.

The J gene is TRBJ2-3, the V gene TRBV18; 13 nucleotides line up with TRBD2. V dropped 3 bases and J dropped 3; count of bases not matched to a gene: 9. The CDR3 extends over 18 amino acids. Germline loops: CDR1 KGHSH, CDR2 LQKENI. The DNA of the CDR3 is TGTGCCAGCTCACCCAACCTCCTGACTAGCGGGAGGACAGATACGCAGTATTTT. Encoded protein: CASSPNLLTSGRTDTQYF.

The chain joins TRBV5-4 to TRBJ1-1, with a possible D match to TRBD1 (5 bases). The length of the CDR3 is 14 residues. Trimming left V 0 bases short and J 5 bases short, with 11 bases between. Germline V gene sequence: CDR1 SGHNT, CDR2 YYREEE (reference sequence). CDR3 in DNA: TGTGCCAGCAGCTTGGGGGGCCGTGGAACTGAAGCTTTCTTT. This codes for CASSLGGRGTEAFF. Variable domain in full (rest from reference TRBV5-4 and TRBJ1-1): ETGVTQSPTHLIKTRGQQVTLRCSSQSGHNTVSWYQQALGQGPQFIFQYYREEENGRGNFPPRFSGLQFPNYSSELNVNALELDDSALYLCASSLGGRGTEAFFGQGTRLTVV.

The rearrangement joins TRBV5-4 to TRBJ2-2, with TRBD1 identical over 12 bases. The CDR3 loop spans 15 amino acids. Germline CDR1 SGHNT, CDR2 YYREEE (reference sequence). V shed 4 bases and J 5 bases; nucleotides not matched to a gene: 3. CDR3 residues: CASSRDRGRTGELFF. CDR3 DNA sequence: TGTGCCAGCAGCCGGGACAGGGGGCGAACCGGGGAGCTGTTTTTT.

Note on this clone: This sample includes further DNA sequences coding for the same CDR3. The J gene is TRBJ2-7, the V gene TRBV28, with TRBD2 matching over 7 bases. V lost 3 bases to trimming and J lost 3 bases; unmatched junction nucleotides: 5. From germline, CDR1 is MDHEN and CDR2 SYDVKM. The CDR3 sequence is 14 residues long. In DNA form, the CDR3 reads TGTGCCAGCAGTTTTAGTGGCGGGAGCTACGAGCAGTACTTC. Its protein is CASSFSGGSYEQYF.

This clone was found a few times. The V and J genes are TRBV25-1 and TRBJ2-5; D possibly corresponds to TRBD1 (5 bases). This CDR3 comprises 15 residues. Germline V CDR1 and CDR2: MGHDK, SYGVNS. The ends were cut back, 1 base at V and 5 bases at J, with 14 bases in the middle. The CDR3 nucleotides are TGTGCCAGCAGTGAATTCTCCAGGGCCCGGGAGACCCAGTACTTC. It translates to CASSEFSRARETQYF.

The rearrangement joins TRBV7-9 to TRBJ2-1; a weak D match, TRBD1 (6 bases). The germline V gene has CDR1 SEHNR and CDR2 FQNEAQ (reference sequence). The CDR3 has 15 residues. The ends were cut back, 1 base at V and 6 bases at J, with 13 bases in the middle. This chain's CDR3 is CASSLVQGPGNEQFF. CDR3 coding DNA: TGTGCCAGCAGCTTAGTACAGGGACCAGGCAATGAGCAGTTCTTC.

The chain links TRBV29-1 to TRBJ1-1; 9 bases line up with TRBD1. CDR3 length: 14 amino acids. Germline V gene lookup returns CDR1 SQVTM and CDR2 ANQGSEA. J was trimmed by 8 bases and V by 2 bases; bases with no gene match: 9. The CDR3 nucleotides are TGCAGCGTTGAAATAGGGACAGGGCCAAACGAAGCTTTCTTT. Protein: CSVEIGTGPNEAFF.

This chain joins TRBV19 and TRBJ1-1; 8 bases line up with TRBD1. V lost 5 bases, J lost 7 bases, and 6 bases stayed unmatched. The CDR3 is 13 amino acids. Germline V gene sequence: CDR1 LNHDA, CDR2 SQIVND (reference sequence). The CDR3 nucleotides read TGTGCCAGTAGTGTTGGGACAGGCTATGAAGCTTTCTTT. This sequence encodes CASSVGTGYEAFF.